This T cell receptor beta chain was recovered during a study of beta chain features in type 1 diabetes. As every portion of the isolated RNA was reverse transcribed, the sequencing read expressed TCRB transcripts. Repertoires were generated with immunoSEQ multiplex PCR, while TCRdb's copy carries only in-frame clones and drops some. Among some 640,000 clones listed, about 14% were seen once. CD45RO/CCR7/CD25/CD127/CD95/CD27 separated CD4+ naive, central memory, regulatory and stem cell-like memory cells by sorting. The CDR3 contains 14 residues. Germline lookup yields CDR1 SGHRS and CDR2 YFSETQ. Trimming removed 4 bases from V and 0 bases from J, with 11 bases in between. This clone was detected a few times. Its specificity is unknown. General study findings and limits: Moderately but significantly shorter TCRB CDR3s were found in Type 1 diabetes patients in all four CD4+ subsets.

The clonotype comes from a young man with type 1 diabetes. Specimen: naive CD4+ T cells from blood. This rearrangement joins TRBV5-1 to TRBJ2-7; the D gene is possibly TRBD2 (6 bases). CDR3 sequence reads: CASSTSGFSYEQYF. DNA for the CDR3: TGCGCCAGCAGCACCAGCGGGTTCTCCTACGAGCAGTACTTC.